The clone carrying this T cell receptor (beta chain) was picked up one time. V was pared by 0 bases and J by 5 bases, with 4 bases between. Germline V gene data show CDR1 as SGHTA and CDR2 as FQGTGA. CDR3 length: 12 residues. TCRdb's table, derived via immunoSEQ multiplex PCR, lists solely in-frame clones and lacks some. The sample comprises over 2 million clones, about nine tenths of which are singletons, and 0.37% rests with the top ten. The data were taken from a study of shared clonotypes between healthy human individuals. The sequenced sample was naive CD4+ T cells from PBMCs. Subset reported: CD45RA+ positively selected. The V and J genes are TRBV7-3 and TRBJ2-5; D not certain. The clonotype comes from a man younger than 35 in good health. Some clones in this sample may be carry-over from other donors' samples. The DNA of the CDR3 is TGTGCCAGCAGCTTAACCCCCGAGACCCAGTACTTC. As protein: CASSLTPETQYF.